Here is one T cell receptor (beta chain) with its context. This entry is derived from a study of blood T cell repertoires in COVID-19. Study context: Whether acute or convalescent, the COVID-19 samples came from the United States, Italy and Spain. The cDNA or gDNA used as material had been derived from T cells, B-cell-depleted T cells, or PBMCs.

Authors' data handling: Reference gene primer amplification in the assay estimated nucleated cell counts. Profiling relied on immunoSEQ multiplex PCR, and the TCRdb table lists in-frame clones only, not all of them. V and J calls and clone size follow that table, whereas D and trimming were derived from the DNA. The profile shows just over 90,000 clones, 70% to 85% of them singletons. Germline CDR1 reads SGHRS; CDR2 reads YFSETQ. With 2 bases clipped from V and 2 bases from J, the junction kept 1 base outside the gene matches. The CDR3 runs 15 residues. The rearrangement joins TRBV5-1 to TRBJ1-4, with 9 nucleotides matching TRBD1. Specimen: peripheral blood. The clonotype was recovered from a man in his 70s with acute or convalescent COVID-19. CDR3 amino acids: CASSFDRGTNEKLFF. In DNA form, the CDR3 reads TGCGCCAGCAGCTTCGACAGGGGGACTAATGAAAAACTGTTTTTT.